This TCR beta chain is from a study of Graves' ophthalmopathy and Graves' hyperthyroidism (dated by TCRdb to 2016 to 2019). About the investigation overall: Stable hyperthyroidism was defined as no progression to ophthalmopathy within 18 months of follow-up. The study used signatures of the TCR beta repertoire to tell Graves' ophthalmopathy apart from Graves' hyperthyroidism and to predict which patients would progress to ophthalmopathy. In total, around 130 blood samples were TCR-sequenced: fewer than 50 ophthalmopathy, some 72 hyperthyroidism and approximately 17 hyperthyroidism-to-ophthalmopathy patients. To explore V-J signatures distinguishing ophthalmopathy from hyperthyroidism, a discovery set of roughly 98 patients (about 41 ophthalmopathy, about 57 stable hyperthyroidism) was enrolled. An independent validation cohort comprised some 19 hyperthyroidism patients and 17 patients who later progressed from hyperthyroidism to ophthalmopathy. In about 6 hyperthyroidism patients, the T-cell repertoire of thyroid tissue was compared with the T-cell repertoire of blood. Following sampling, methimazole starting at 30 mg daily was administered to hyperthyroidism patients, and high-dose intravenous methylprednisolone was administered to ophthalmopathy patients.

Germline trimming: 7 bases from V, 4 bases from J; junction bases outside gene matches: 9. Reading from cysteine to phenylalanine, the CDR3 counts 14 amino acids. This entry keeps only the CDR3 DNA: 42 bases, framed from base 1. Hyperthyroidism patients were newly diagnosed, were aged 18 to 65 years, and had a disease duration under 2 months. Patients with other autoimmune diseases, uncontrolled infections, pregnancy or lactation were excluded from the study. Clinical symptoms, serum thyroxine, TRAb, thyroid ultrasound and orbital computed tomography formed the basis of the diagnosis. Total RNA was extracted using Trizol reagent, and RNA quality was checked on an Agilent 2100 Bioanalyzer. The research as a whole found: In cross-validation, the 13-signature model distinguished ophthalmopathy from stable hyperthyroidism with about 89% sensitivity and about 81% specificity, while in the test set the corresponding values were approximately 80% and 75%. In validation, the model predicted ophthalmopathy progression with 70.59% sensitivity and 72% to 80% specificity; some twelve predicted patients were CT-confirmed with GO in a median of about 7.1 months. Most of the expanded thyroid clonotypes with a frequency above 0.001 were also detected in blood, and it was suggested that the thyroid immune response may be reflected by blood repertoires. No statistical method was used to set the sample size in advance, and the investigators knew which group each participant was assigned to.

This clonotype was counted between two and nine times. Its antigen specificity is not known. No base quality values were provided; no much bigger clone lies one nucleotide off. TCR beta CDR3 regions were amplified from RNA transcripts for repertoire sequencing. A first-round RT-PCR used HTBI primers with the Qiagen OneStep RT-PCR kit, followed by a second-round multiplex PCR, size selection and purification. Libraries were sequenced on an Illumina HiSeq2000 using paired-end 100 bp reads. As for the original processing: SOAPnuke was used to process the reads, throwing out any read that had adapters, had uncalled bases, had a mean Phred below 15, or lacked an exact constant-primer or identifier match. High-quality paired reads were merged with COPE v1.2.5. Unique nucleotide sequences were defined as clonotypes and aligned to IMGT TRB V, D and J references using MiTCR v1.1. The analysis was limited to V-J combinations with a frequency above 0.0001, which together covered 99% to 99.2% of the repertoires. For each V-J combination, a TCR clonal expansion and chaos score was defined as the ratio of F50 clonal expansion to chaos observed in the TCRdist matrix. Welch's t-statistics and random forest were used to reduce the features to approximately 13 V-J combinations, which were then used as input to a naive Bayes classifier. Thyroid-blood repertoire similarity was quantified with the Morisita-Horn index. TCRdb trimmed public reads at Q25 via fastp, called clones via MiXCR and kept in-frame beta chains. Rows merge per CDR3 protein into single entries with the most common DNA and genes. The V and J calls, along with clone size, are taken from TCRdb and not from the paper's own processing. For this sample there are over a million distinct CDR3 sequences; less than 45% appear just once. The ten largest account for 11% of the sample.

This clonotype was sampled from an adult man with Graves' hyperthyroidism. Sequencing was performed on peripheral blood or thyroid tissue (not recorded which). Here the chain combines TRBV12-3 or TRBV12-4 and TRBJ1-1, with 7 bases aligning to TRBD1. The nucleotide sequence reads as follows: TGTGCCAGCACCCCCGCGGCAGGGGGCACTGAAGCTTTCTTT. Its protein product is CASTPAAGGTEAFF.